These T cell receptor beta chains were read from a single sample in a study of beta chain features in type 1 diabetes. Some clones are missing from TCRdb's copy, which holds only in-frame ones; the method was immunoSEQ multiplex PCR. Here the sample spans around 500,000 clones, about 32% being singletons. Sequencing input: naive CD4+ T cells from blood. These receptors were obtained from a man between 18 and 35 years old in good health. The CDR3 runs from the conserved cysteine through the conserved F or W. D genes are given only for firm matches. Not all rows give a size; the values are once, few, many and, for expanded clones, a class.

NA | TRBJ1-5 | TRBV9 | 14 | few | CASSPRPSDQPQHF | TGTGCCAGCAGCCCCCGCCCTAGCGATCAGCCCCAGCATTTT
NA | TRBJ2-2 | TRBV9 | 13 | few | CASSTRTTGELFF | TGTGCCAGCAGCACTCGGACCACCGGGGAGCTGTTTTTT
NA | TRBJ2-1 | TRBV7-2 | 14 | NA | CASSLKPYYNEQFF | TGTGCCAGCAGTTTAAAGCCTTACTACAATGAGCAGTTCTTC
TRBD2 | TRBJ2-5 | TRBV29-1 | 12 | NA | CSVASGQETQYF | TGCAGCGTTGCTAGCGGACAAGAGACCCAGTACTTC
TRBD1 | TRBJ2-3 | TRBV29-1 | 14 | few | CSVEGQGMSDTQYF | TGCAGCGTTGAGGGACAGGGGATGTCAGATACGCAGTATTTT
NA | TRBJ2-5 | TRBV6-6 | 11 | NA | CASSQGQTQYF | TGTGCCAGCAGCCAAGGTCAGACCCAGTACTTC
NA | TRBJ1-2 | TRBV6-1 | 15 | NA | CASSDGGRNDYGYTF | TGTGCCAGCAGTGATGGGGGGCGAAACGACTATGGCTACACCTTC
NA | TRBJ2-1 | TRBV7-2 | 12 | NA | CASSSFPNEQFF | TGTGCCAGCAGCTCATTCCCTAATGAGCAGTTCTTC
TRBD1 | TRBJ2-7 | TRBV5-1 | 13 | NA | CASSIGTGDEQYF | TGCGCCAGCAGCATCGGGACAGGGGACGAGCAGTACTTC
TRBD1 | TRBJ1-1 | TRBV7-6 | 15 | NA | CASSRTGSWGTEAFF | TGTGCCAGCAGCCGGACAGGGTCTTGGGGCACTGAAGCTTTCTTT
NA | TRBJ2-3 | TRBV6-5 | 13 | few | CASRSDSTDTQYF | TGTGCCAGCAGGAGTGACAGCACAGATACGCAGTATTTT
TRBD1 | TRBJ2-7 | TRBV10-3 | 13 | few | CAISGTGTYEQYF | TGTGCCATCAGTGGGACAGGGACCTACGAGCAGTACTTC
NA | TRBJ1-2 | TRBV30 | 14 | NA | CAWSVRRANYGYTF | TGTGCCTGGAGTGTACGAAGGGCGAACTATGGCTACACCTTC
NA | TRBJ2-7 | TRBV9 | 13 | few | CASGRTASYEQYF | TGTGCCAGCGGGAGGACTGCCTCCTACGAGCAGTACTTC
NA | TRBJ2-1 | TRBV20-1 | 11 | NA | CSARGANEQFF | TGCAGTGCTAGGGGGGCAAATGAGCAGTTCTTC
NA | TRBJ2-5 | TRBV5-1 | 15 | few | CASSAELNSWETQYF | TGCGCCAGCAGCGCGGAGCTGAATTCATGGGAGACCCAGTACTTC
TRBD1 | TRBJ2-7 | TRBV10-3 | 13 | NA | CAIRGTGKGEQYF | TGTGCCATCAGGGGGACAGGGAAGGGCGAGCAGTACTTC
NA | TRBJ1-1 | TRBV25-1 | 11 | NA | CASSGGHGAFF | TGTGCCAGCAGTGGTGGACACGGAGCTTTCTTT
TRBD2 | TRBJ2-7 | TRBV9 | 15 | few | CASSVGSGSSYEQYF | TGTGCCAGCAGCGTTGGTAGCGGGAGCTCCTACGAGCAGTACTTC
NA | TRBJ2-6 | TRBV6-5 | 16 | few | CASSYSGSSGANVLTF | TGTGCCAGCAGTTACTCGGGGAGCTCTGGGGCCAACGTCCTGACTTTC
TRBD2 | TRBJ2-5 | TRBV28 | 17 | NA | CASSPPRIPAGRETQYF | TGTGCCAGCAGTCCCCCCCGAATCCCAGCGGGACGAGAGACCCAGTACTTC
TRBD1 | TRBJ2-1 | TRBV29-1 | 18 | NA | CSVEDPQDRVESYNEQFF | TGCAGCGTTGAAGATCCCCAGGACAGGGTGGAGTCCTACAATGAGCAGTTCTTC
NA | TRBJ1-1 | TRBV30 | 14 | few | CAWLRVTARTEAFF | TGTGCCTGGCTCAGGGTGACCGCGCGGACTGAAGCTTTCTTT
NA | TRBJ2-7 | TRBV5-1 | 12 | few | CASSLDLEEQYF | TGCGCCAGCAGCTTGGACCTCGAGGAGCAGTACTTC
NA | TRBJ2-4 | TRBV11-2 | 14 | NA | CASSLEVAKNIQYF | TGTGCCAGCAGCTTAGAGGTAGCCAAAAACATTCAGTACTTC
NA | TRBJ2-7 | TRBV30 | 16 | NA | CAWSVLFGGRSYEQYF | TGTGCCTGGAGTGTACTGTTTGGGGGTCGGTCCTACGAGCAGTACTTC